Shown below are 32 T cell receptor beta chains from a single sample sequenced in a study of PD-1 blockade in classical Hodgkin lymphoma (dated by TCRdb to about 2020). The time point label for this specimen denotes: cycle 2 day 1 (C2D1) of nivolumab. Every trial patient had relapsed after autologous stem cell transplantation, and cohorts A, B and C differed in prior brentuximab vedotin exposure. Libraries were constructed by the immunoSEQ multiplex PCR assay. TCRdb holds this immuneACCESS table with in-frame rearrangements only. Some clones are missing; in checked studies, unresolved V genes explain under half, and the rest has no known cause. The sample yields around 50,000 clones; 91% were counted once. The ten largest clonotypes hold more than 9% of the sample. Sequenced here: peripheral blood mononuclear cells (PBMCs), sampled before the second cycle of nivolumab. Every receptor here comes from a human donor with classical Hodgkin lymphoma.

This chain links TRBV5-1 with TRBJ2-5, with D possibly TRBD1 on 6 matching bases. TRBJ2-7 explains the end of the DNA better; the J call may be wrong. The CDR3 loop spans 16 amino acids. Germline values: CDR1 SGHRS, CDR2 YFSETQ. DNA of the CDR3: TGCGCCAGCAGACCGAATCCCACAGGGTCCTCCTACGAGCAGTACTTC. Translation gives CASRPNPTGSSYEQYF.

The chain couples TRBV7-2 to TRBJ2-7; TRBD2 matches at 7 bases. J gave up 5 bases and V 3 bases, and 4 bases lay outside the gene matches. This CDR3 is 13 amino acids long. The germline gives CDR1 SGHTA, CDR2 FQGNSA. The chain's CDR3 is CASSFSRGNEQYF. The CDR3 bases are TGTGCCAGCAGCTTCTCGCGGGGGAACGAGCAGTACTTC.

This clone was seen once. The chain recombines TRBV7-6 with TRBJ1-6, with D possibly matching TRBD1 (5 bases). This CDR3 is built from 15 residues. CDR1 and CDR2 (germline): SGHVS, FNYEAQ. The ends were cut back, 2 bases at V and 7 bases at J, with 12 bases in the middle. The CDR3 DNA follows: TGTGCCAGCAGCTTAAGCCGGGACGGGAATTCACCCCTCCACTTT. Protein sequence: CASSLSRDGNSPLHF.

The chain joins TRBV28 to TRBJ1-6, with no clear D. In germline, CDR1 is MDHEN, CDR2 SYDVKM. The CDR3 contains 14 residues. V shed 10 bases and J shed 0 bases, with 10 bases lying between them. CDR3 coding DNA: TGTGCCATCTTGAGGAGCTCCTATAATTCACCCCTCCACTTT. This codes for CAILRSSYNSPLHF.

V gene TRBV5-3 combines with J gene TRBJ1-5; 8 bases line up with TRBD1. TRBV5-3 is assigned to the ORF class and has an uncertain function. This CDR3 contains 13 residues. J gave up 6 bases and V 4 bases, and 3 bases lay outside the gene matches. CDR3 protein: CARSEDRGQPQHF. CDR3 DNA: TGTGCCAGAAGCGAAGACAGGGGTCAGCCCCAGCATTTT.

J is TRBJ1-2 and V is TRBV21-1. TRBV21-1 is shown as a pseudogene. This CDR3 is built from 14 residues. CDR3 coding DNA: TGTGCCAGCAGCAGCTCGACTCCTGAGCTCCGCTACACCTTC. Its protein product is CASSSSTPELRYTF.

The rearrangement links TRBV27 to TRBJ1-3; D is possibly TRBD1 (5 bases). Trimming took 5 bases from V and 4 from J, leaving 18 bases between them. CDR1 is MNHEY, CDR2 SMNVEV, per germline (reference sequence). CDR3 size: 16 residues. The CDR3 sequence is CASSPYGSGTGNTIYF. CDR3 DNA sequence: TGTGCCAGCAGTCCGTACGGGTCAGGGACCGGAAACACCATATATTTT.

The V and J genes are TRBV29-1 and TRBJ2-7; TRBD2 aligns across 7 bases. The germline gives CDR1 SQVTM, CDR2 ANQGSEA. The CDR3 spans 13 residues. J gave up 5 bases and V 7 bases, and 11 bases lay outside the gene matches. In DNA form, the CDR3 reads TGCAGCGGAAGGGTAGCGGGTCTCAACGAGCAGTACTTC. Translated, it gives CSGRVAGLNEQYF.

The gene calls are TRBV19 and TRBJ2-5; D remains ambiguous. This CDR3 region has 13 residues. CDR1 is LNHDA, CDR2 SQIVND, per germline (reference sequence). With 3 bases removed from V and 4 bases from J, the gap between germline ends came to 9 bases. The CDR3 here is CASSIRHLETQYF. As DNA, the CDR3 is TGTGCCAGTAGTATTAGACACTTAGAGACCCAGTACTTC.

The chain combines TRBV10-2 with TRBJ2-7; 11 nucleotides line up with TRBD2. V was clipped by 7 bases and J by 2 bases; unmatched bases: 4. The CDR3 loop spans 14 amino acids. Germline CDR1 reads WSHSY; CDR2 reads SAAADI. The CDR3 reads CASTTSGGPYEQYF. As DNA, the CDR3 is TGCGCCAGCACTACTAGCGGGGGACCCTACGAGCAGTACTTC.

The V call is TRBV6-7, the J call TRBJ2-3; the match to TRBD2 covers 7 bases. TRBV6-7 is given ORF status, its function remaining uncertain. The CDR3 covers 20 residues. Trimming at V came to 2 bases and at J to 3 bases, leaving 20 bases not matched to a gene. CDR3 bases: TGTGCCAGCAGTTACCCGGGTATGTCGGGCGGGAGAAATGAAACAGATACGCAGTATTTT. As protein: CASSYPGMSGGRNETDTQYF.

V is TRBV6-1 and J is TRBJ2-1, with TRBD2 identical over 9 bases. There are 18 residues in the CDR3. V shed 0 bases, J shed 6 bases, and the junction held 12 bases outside the gene matches. The germline V gene encodes CDR1 MNHNS and CDR2 SASEGT. Here the CDR3 DNA reads TGTGCCAGCAGTGAAGCGCTAGGCGGGGGGGCCTTCGGCAATGAGCAGTTCTTC. Translation gives CASSEALGGGAFGNEQFF.

CDR3 residues: CASSIARGPYNEQFF. The CDR3 DNA reads as TGTGCCAGCAGTATCGCTAGGGGGCCATACAATGAGCAGTTCTTC. The chain couples TRBV27 to TRBJ2-1, with TRBD1 matching over 7 bases. J gave up 4 bases and V 5 bases, and 8 bases lay outside the gene matches. This CDR3 is 15 amino acids long. The germline V gene has CDR1 MNHEY and CDR2 SMNVEV (reference sequence).

This chain uses TRBV5-1 with TRBJ2-3, with 7 bases aligning to TRBD2. Germline V gene lookup returns CDR1 SGHRS and CDR2 YFSETQ. The length of the CDR3 is 16 residues. V lost 5 bases to trimming and J lost 4 bases; unmatched junction nucleotides: 13. The CDR3 DNA follows: TGCGCCAGCAGGCTTTGGGGGGACTATATGTCAGATACGCAGTATTTT. It is translated as CASRLWGDYMSDTQYF.

This clone was seen a handful of times. CDR3 loop: CASSLVGGTYEQYF. The CDR3 nucleotides read TGTGCCAGCAGCTTAGTGGGCGGCACCTACGAGCAGTACTTC. The rearrangement uses TRBV7-9 and TRBJ2-7, with no clear D. This CDR3 spans 14 amino acids. Germline CDR1 reads SEHNR; CDR2 reads FQNEAQ (reference sequence). Trimming pared 1 base from V and 2 bases from J, leaving 9 bases between.

The chain employs TRBV5-1 and TRBJ1-4; no reliable D call. Germline assignment: CDR1 SGHRS and CDR2 YFSETQ. The CDR3 sequence is 15 residues long. Trimming removed 4 bases from V and 7 bases from J, with 17 bases in between. Written as DNA, the CDR3 is TGCGCCAGCAGCCCTTTGGACCCAGGAGTTGAAAAACTGTTTTTT. It yields the protein CASSPLDPGVEKLFF.

The V gene is TRBV6-5, the J gene TRBJ2-4, with 7 bases identical to TRBD2. CDR1 is MNHEY and CDR2 is SVGAGI in the germline V gene. The CDR3 has 15 residues. V lost 5 bases and J lost 0; bases outside the gene matches: 4. The CDR3 sequence is CASSPGGLAKNIQYF. The CDR3, as DNA: TGTGCCAGCAGTCCGGGGGGTCTAGCCAAAAACATTCAGTACTTC.

This clone was found once. The gene calls are TRBV7-8 and TRBJ1-4, with D perhaps matching TRBD1 (6 bases). The CDR3 sequence is 15 residues long. Germline V gene lookup returns CDR1 SGHVS and CDR2 FQNEAQ. V dropped 5 bases and J dropped 7 bases, with 17 bases sitting between them. This CDR3 reads CASSPAAGAIEKLFF. In DNA, the CDR3 is TGTGCCAGCAGCCCCGCGGCAGGGGCGATTGAAAAACTGTTTTTT.

The rearrangement links TRBV30 to TRBJ2-7; no reliable D call. CDR1 is GTSNPN and CDR2 is SVGIG in the germline V gene (reference sequence). CDR3 size: 12 residues. With 2 bases removed from V and 2 bases from J, the gap between germline ends came to 7 bases. CDR3 coding DNA: TGTGCCTGGAGTTTGGGTCCCTACGAGCAGTACTTC. This sequence encodes CAWSLGPYEQYF. The full variable domain, its missing parts supplied by reference TRBV30 and TRBJ2-7, is SQTIHQWPATLVQPVGSPLSLECTVEGTSNPNLYWYRQAAGRGLQLLFYSVGIGQISSEVPQNLSASRPQDRQFILSSKKLLLSDSGFYLCAWSLGPYEQYFGPGTRLTVT.

This rearrangement joins TRBV30 to TRBJ2-3; 7 bases line up with TRBD2. Germline V CDR1 and CDR2: GTSNPN, SVGIG (reference sequence). The length of the CDR3 is 14 residues. V was clipped by 8 bases and J by 3 bases; unmatched bases: 11. The CDR3 loop reads CAPRGGEGTDTQYF. CDR3 coding DNA: TGTGCCCCTCGGGGCGGGGAGGGAACAGATACGCAGTATTTT.

The chain recombines TRBV4-1 with TRBJ2-7; TRBD2 is a possible D gene (5 bases). Germline V lookup: CDR1 MGHRA, CDR2 YSYEKL. This CDR3 is 14 amino acids long. Trimming took 0 bases from V and 3 from J, leaving 9 bases between them. The CDR3 DNA reads as TGCGCCAGCAGCCAAGAAACTAGGCACTACGAGCAGTACTTC. Its translation is CASSQETRHYEQYF.

This chain joins TRBV9 and TRBJ2-7; weak D call: TRBD1 (6 bases). Between the trimmed V and J ends, which lost 0 bases and 6 bases, there was a span of 16 bases. Germline CDR1 reads SGDLS; CDR2 reads YYNGEE. This CDR3 is built from 15 residues. CDR3 protein: CASSVGGGLVIEQYF. The DNA for the CDR3 is TGTGCCAGCAGCGTAGGAGGGGGTCTAGTCATCGAGCAGTACTTC.

The V gene is TRBV6-5, the J gene TRBJ2-1; 9 nucleotides match TRBD1. The CDR3 is 16 residues long. The germline V gene has CDR1 MNHEY and CDR2 SVGAGI. Trimming cost V 2 bases and J 5 bases; bases outside gene matches: 7. The CDR3 spells CASSYTGTGSNNEQFF. The CDR3 coding sequence is TGTGCCAGCAGTTACACCGGGACAGGGTCGAACAATGAGCAGTTCTTC.

The gene calls are TRBV19 and TRBJ2-2, with no clear D. Germline CDR1 LNHDA, CDR2 SQIVND (reference sequence). The V gene lost 0 bases and the J gene lost 6 bases, with 8 bases spanning the gap. This CDR3 has 14 residues. CDR3 sequence reads: CASSIDKSAGELFF. DNA for the CDR3: TGTGCCAGTAGTATAGATAAGTCCGCCGGGGAGCTGTTTTTT.

This rearrangement joins TRBV5-6 to TRBJ1-5; D is unresolved. The CDR3 is made up of 16 amino acids. CDR1 SGHDT and CDR2 YYEEEE come from the germline V gene. Trimming shortened V by 4 bases and J by 7 bases, and 21 bases separated the two germline ends. The CDR3 region has the DNA TGTGCCAGCAGCCAATCGAGGACGGGCGCGGGACAGCCCCAGCATTTT. Translation gives CASSQSRTGAGQPQHF.

The chain combines TRBV19 with TRBJ2-7; TRBD2 is a possible D gene (7 bases). This CDR3 is 14 amino acids long. V was trimmed by 6 bases and J by 2 bases, leaving 14 bases between them. Per the germline V gene, CDR1 is LNHDA and CDR2 is SQIVND (reference sequence). The CDR3 loop is CASSSSGGPYEQYF. The CDR3 DNA follows: TGTGCCAGTAGCTCTTCGGGGGGCCCCTACGAGCAGTACTTC.

The rearrangement uses TRBV7-2 and TRBJ2-1; D unclear. The CDR3 spans 14 residues. V was cut by 5 bases and J by 2 bases, with 10 bases left in between. Germline CDR1 and CDR2: SGHTA and FQGNSA. CDR3 amino acids: CASSPGATYNEQFF. In DNA, the CDR3 is TGTGCCAGCAGCCCCGGCGCTACCTACAATGAGCAGTTCTTC.

The V and J genes are TRBV10-1 and TRBJ1-6; D unresolved. The V end lost 6 bases, the J end lost 2 bases, and 11 bases lay between the germline ends. Germline V gene sequence: CDR1 WNHNN, CDR2 SYGVQD (reference sequence). The CDR3 is 15 amino acids. CDR3 in amino acids: CASRDELPYNSPLHF. The CDR3 DNA follows: TGCGCCAGCAGGGACGAGCTGCCCTATAATTCACCCCTCCACTTT.

This sequence joins TRBV27 and TRBJ2-7; TRBD2 matches at 7 bases. V lost 6 bases, J lost 3 bases, and 8 bases stayed unmatched. This CDR3 has 14 residues. The germline V gene encodes CDR1 MNHEY and CDR2 SMNVEV (reference sequence). The DNA of the CDR3 is TGTGCCAGCAGCCCCGGTTGGGGGGGCTACGAGCAGTACTTC. It encodes CASSPGWGGYEQYF.

This chain connects TRBV19 to TRBJ1-2, with D maybe TRBD1 (5 bases). The CDR3 runs to 15 residues. Trimming removed 4 bases at V and 4 bases at J, with 16 bases between. Germline assignment: CDR1 LNHDA and CDR2 SQIVND (reference sequence). CDR3 DNA: TGTGCCAGTAGTACGACAGCCGTCGGTCTCTATGGCTACACCTTC. Its protein product is CASSTTAVGLYGYTF.

The chain couples TRBV14 to TRBJ1-2, with a weak D call TRBD1 (6 bases). Germline CDR1 reads SGHDN; CDR2 reads FVKESK. Trimming took 4 bases from V and 6 from J, leaving 12 bases between them. The CDR3 runs to 13 residues. The CDR3, as DNA: TGTGCCAGCAGCCCCACAGGGTCAGATGGCTACACCTTC. Encoded protein: CASSPTGSDGYTF.

This clone was seen a few times. The chain combines TRBV19 with TRBJ2-7; D unclear. The CDR3 has 15 residues. Germline-derived CDR1 and CDR2 are LNHDA and SQIVND (reference sequence). The V end was cut by 3 bases, the J end by 4 bases, with 16 bases between. The CDR3 region is CASSMGGPQTYEQYF. In nucleotides, the CDR3 is TGTGCCAGTAGTATGGGCGGACCCCAAACTTACGAGCAGTACTTC.